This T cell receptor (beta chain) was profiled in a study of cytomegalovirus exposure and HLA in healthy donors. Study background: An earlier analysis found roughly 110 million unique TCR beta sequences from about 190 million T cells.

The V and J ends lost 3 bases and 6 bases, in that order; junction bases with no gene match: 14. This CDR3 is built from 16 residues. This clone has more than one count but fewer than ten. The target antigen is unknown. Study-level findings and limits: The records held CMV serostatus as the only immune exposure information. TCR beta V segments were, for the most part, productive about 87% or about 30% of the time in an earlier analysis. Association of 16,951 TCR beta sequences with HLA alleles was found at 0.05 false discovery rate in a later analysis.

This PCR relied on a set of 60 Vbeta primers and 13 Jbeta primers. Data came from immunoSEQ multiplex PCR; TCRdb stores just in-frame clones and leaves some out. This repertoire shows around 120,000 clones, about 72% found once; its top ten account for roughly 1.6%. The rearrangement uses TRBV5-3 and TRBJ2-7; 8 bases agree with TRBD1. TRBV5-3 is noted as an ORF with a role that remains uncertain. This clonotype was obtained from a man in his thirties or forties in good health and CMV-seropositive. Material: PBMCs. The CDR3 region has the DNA TGTGCCAGAAGCTCAAACCCCGGGACAGGCTTCGTCGAGCAGTACTTC. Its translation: CARSSNPGTGFVEQYF.